These 6 T cell receptor beta chains came from one sample sequenced in a study of T cell repertoires in cytomegalovirus infection. TCRdb redid the calling of the reads with MiXCR, one entry per CDR3 protein. Among roughly 230,000 distinct CDR3 sequences listed, 22% were seen once. The sequenced sample consisted of CD8+ T cells from PBMCs. The receptors shown here come from a human donor in good health (CMV status not recorded). Some clones in this sample may be carry-over from other donors' samples.

There are a few counts of this clonotype. The gene calls are TRBV20-1 and TRBJ2-1, with D maybe TRBD1 (6 bases). The CDR3 sequence is 15 residues long. V was pared by 0 bases and J by 5 bases, with 14 bases between. Germline V CDR1 and CDR2: DFQATT, SNEGSKA (reference sequence). The CDR3 reads CSARDLQGKDNEQFF. Here the CDR3 DNA reads TGCAGTGCTAGAGATCTCCAGGGGAAGGACAATGAGCAGTTCTTC.

The table lists this clonotype with many counts. The gene calls are TRBV4-1 and TRBJ2-3, with D possibly matching TRBD1 (6 bases). V shed 1 base and J shed 1 base, with 12 bases lying between them. CDR1 and CDR2 from the germline V gene are MGHRA and YSYEKL. The CDR3 is 16 residues long. The CDR3 protein is CASSQAYRAGTDTQYF. The CDR3, as DNA: TGCGCCAGCAGCCAAGCATACAGGGCTGGCACAGATACGCAGTATTTT.

In this sample, this clonotype is large. The gene calls are TRBV7-9 and TRBJ2-7; 7 bases line up with TRBD1. V lost 4 bases to trimming and J lost 3 bases; unmatched junction nucleotides: 9. Germline CDR1 reads SEHNR; CDR2 reads FQNEAQ (reference sequence). The CDR3 length is 15 residues. The chain's CDR3 is CASSYPWDSFYEQYF. The CDR3 DNA reads TGTGCCAGCAGCTACCCTTGGGACAGCTTCTACGAGCAGTACTTC.

This clonotype was observed a few times. The V and J genes are TRBV4-2 and TRBJ2-7; TRBD2 might be the D (6 bases). CDR1 is LGHNA, CDR2 YNFKEQ, per germline. Trimming took 4 bases from V and 5 from J, leaving 18 bases between them. The CDR3 is 15 amino acids. CDR3 region: CASSLTPGVANEQYF. DNA for the CDR3: TGTGCCAGCAGCCTCACACCGGGGGTAGCCAACGAGCAGTACTTC.

Details on this clonotype: A read error may explain this, as a much larger clone is one base away. The chain links TRBV6-6 to TRBJ2-3; 7 nucleotides align to TRBD2. Trimming at V came to 5 bases and at J to 4 bases, leaving 9 bases not matched to a gene. CDR1 and CDR2 from the germline V gene are MNHNY and SVGAGI (reference sequence). CDR3 size: 15 residues. The CDR3 coding sequence is TGTGCCAGCAGTGATTTGGGGGGGGAATCAGATACGCAGTATTTT. Encoded protein: CASSDLGGESDTQYF.

This clonotype occurred a few times. The chain is built from TRBV3-1 and TRBJ2-4, with D perhaps TRBD2 (6 bases). The CDR3 runs 15 residues. V lost 0 bases and J lost 7, with 13 bases in between. In germline, CDR1 is LGHDT, CDR2 YNNKEL (reference sequence). CDR3 sequence: CASSQDTGGGNIQYF. The DNA for the CDR3 is TGTGCCAGCAGCCAAGATACCGGGGGTGGGAACATTCAGTACTTC.